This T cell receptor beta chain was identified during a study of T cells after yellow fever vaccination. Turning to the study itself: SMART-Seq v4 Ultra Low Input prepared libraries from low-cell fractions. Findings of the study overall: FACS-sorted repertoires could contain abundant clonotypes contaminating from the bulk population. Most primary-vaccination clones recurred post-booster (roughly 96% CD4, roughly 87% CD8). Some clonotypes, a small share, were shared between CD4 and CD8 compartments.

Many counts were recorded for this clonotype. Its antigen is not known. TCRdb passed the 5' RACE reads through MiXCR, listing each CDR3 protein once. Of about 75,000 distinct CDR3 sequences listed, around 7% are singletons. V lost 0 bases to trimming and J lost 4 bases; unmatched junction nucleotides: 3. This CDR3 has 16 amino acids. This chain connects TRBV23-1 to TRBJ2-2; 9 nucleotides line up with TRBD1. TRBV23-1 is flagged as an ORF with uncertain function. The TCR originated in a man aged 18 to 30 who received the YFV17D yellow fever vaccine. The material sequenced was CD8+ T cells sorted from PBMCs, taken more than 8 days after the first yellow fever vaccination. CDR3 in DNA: TGCGCCAGCAGTCAATCGGGGACAGGGACCACCGGGGAGCTGTTTTTT. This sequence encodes CASSQSGTGTTGELFF.